The 5 T cell receptor beta chains below were found in one sample sequenced in a study of cytotoxic CD8 clonotypes in ibrutinib-treated CLL. Only in-frame clones appear in the TCRdb table, and some are missing; sequencing was by immunoSEQ multiplex PCR. The sample shows fewer than 30,000 clones, 69% of them seen only once. The sequencing used PBMCs, collected at disease progression, from a patient treated with ibrutinib. These TCRs come from a human donor with chronic lymphocytic leukemia.

The gene calls are TRBV2 and TRBJ2-7; D call uncertain. CDR3 length: 11 residues. The ends were cut back, 10 bases at V and 3 bases at J, with 10 bases in the middle. CDR1 and CDR2 (germline): SNHLY, FYNNEI. The CDR3 reads CATKRDYEQYF. Written as DNA, the CDR3 is TGTGCCACCAAAAGGGACTACGAGCAGTACTTC.

The chain carries TRBV5-1 and TRBJ2-6; 7 bases align to TRBD1. Trimming took 1 base from V and 0 from J; bases not matched to a gene: 10. The CDR3 length is 19 residues. Germline V gene data show CDR1 as SGHRS and CDR2 as YFSETQ. In DNA, the CDR3 is TGCGCCAGCAGCTTGTCTGGACAGGTCGACTACTCTGGGGCCAACGTCCTGACTTTC. Residues: CASSLSGQVDYSGANVLTF.

The chain has TRBV6-6 and TRBJ2-2; 7 positions match TRBD2. V lost 4 bases, J lost 0 bases, and 5 bases stayed unmatched. Germline V gene lookup returns CDR1 MNHNY and CDR2 SVGAGI (reference sequence). CDR3 size: 16 residues. The CDR3 region is CASSFNGGSNTGELFF. DNA of the CDR3: TGTGCCAGCAGTTTCAACGGGGGGTCGAACACCGGGGAGCTGTTTTTT.

V is TRBV6-5 and J is TRBJ2-3; D not certain. This CDR3 is 15 amino acids long. CDR1 is MNHEY, CDR2 SVGAGI, per germline. Trimming shortened V by 1 base and J by 2 bases, and 10 bases separated the two germline ends. CDR3 region: CASSYYSPFTDTQYF. CDR3 bases: TGTGCCAGCAGTTACTACAGTCCTTTCACAGATACGCAGTATTTT.

The chain has TRBV5-1 and TRBJ1-5; 7 nucleotides match TRBD1. With V trimmed by 0 bases and J by 5 bases, 5 bases remained unmatched. CDR3 length: 15 residues. Germline V lookup: CDR1 SGHRS, CDR2 YFSETQ. In nucleotides, the CDR3 is TGCGCCAGCAGCTTGGAGGGAAGGGGGCATCAGCCCCAGCATTTT. It specifies CASSLEGRGHQPQHF.